One sample yielded the 5 T cell receptor beta chains listed below, sequenced in a study of T cells in Graves' hyperthyroidism and ophthalmopathy. Researchers amplified the TCR beta CDR3 regions from RNA transcripts. The HTBI set primed first-round TCR CDR3 RT-PCR. A single record per CDR3 protein comes from TCRdb applying MiXCR to the multiplex PCR reads. The data contain 550,000 to 600,000 distinct CDR3 sequences, 13% to 15% of them seen just once; the ten biggest clones take up roughly 7%. Sequenced sample: blood. These receptors originate from a woman under 30 with Graves' ophthalmopathy.

This clonotype was recorded a few times. The CDR3, as DNA: TGTGCCAGCACCATAGCGGGAGGGCCCGCTGAGCAGTTCTTC. This translates into CASTIAGGPAEQFF. The chain uses TRBV6-1 and TRBJ2-1; 11 bases are a match to TRBD2. Losses at the gene ends were 7 bases for V and 9 bases for J; bases not matched to a gene: 8. Germline loops: CDR1 MNHNS, CDR2 SASEGT. The CDR3 is made up of 14 amino acids.

This clonotype has ten or more counts. The rearrangement links TRBV12-3 or TRBV12-4 to TRBJ1-2, with D tentatively TRBD1 (5 bases). Trimming stripped 5 bases from V and 6 bases from J, with 16 bases between. CDR3 length: 14 residues. The CDR3 protein is CASSPKHWGDGYTF. The CDR3 DNA sequence: TGTGCCAGCAGTCCGAAGCACTGGGGGGATGGCTACACCTTC.

This clonotype occurred many times. The DNA for the CDR3 is TGTGCCAGCAGTTACGGAGTGGGACTAGCTCTCTACGAGCAGTACTTC. This gives the protein CASSYGVGLALYEQYF. The chain has TRBV6-1 and TRBJ2-7, with 9 positions matching TRBD2. The germline CDR1 and CDR2 sequences are MNHNS and SASEGT. The CDR3 extends over 16 amino acids. V gave up 5 bases and J gave up 3 bases; unmatched junction bases: 11.

The J gene is TRBJ2-2, the V gene TRBV2, with a tentative D call TRBD2 (7 bases). CDR3 length: 12 amino acids. Trimming took off 8 bases at V and 8 bases at J, with 12 bases between the two ends. Per germline, CDR1 SNHLY and CDR2 FYNNEI. The CDR3 spells CASEGGGGELFF. The CDR3 bases are TGTGCCAGCGAGGGGGGGGGGGGGGAGCTGTTTTTT.

This clonotype was counted between two and nine times. V and J are TRBV5-1 and TRBJ2-2; perhaps D is TRBD1 or TRBD2 (5 bases each). The CDR3 covers 17 residues. The V end lost 1 base, the J end lost 9 bases, and 22 bases lay between the germline ends. CDR1 and CDR2 from the germline V gene are SGHRS and YFSETQ. Here the CDR3 reads CASSLNSGPSRGRELFF. For the CDR3, the DNA is TGCGCCAGCAGCTTGAATTCGGGACCATCGAGGGGCCGGGAGCTGTTTTTT.